The present TCR beta chain was sequenced within a study of T-cell reconstitution after alpha-beta-depleted transplantation in children. Study findings and constraints: The study reportedly traced alpha-beta T cells about two months after transplant to several hundred expanded graft clones. There were some patients whose high TCRbeta diversity at day 60 came from surviving recipient T cells and thymic progenitors. Hyperexpanded clones declined; after one year, newly produced T cells mostly supplied diversity.

For TCRbeta, the library was prepared with unique molecular identifiers. TCRdb re-called the PCR reads through MiXCR, storing one row per CDR3 protein. This table holds around 90,000 distinct CDR3 sequences, about 16% found once. This clonotype was seen repeatedly, ten times or more. Its matching antigen is unknown. The sequenced sample was PBMCs, mostly from graft donor cells, obtained 180 days after TCRalphabeta/CD19-depleted stem cell transplant. The receptor comes from a male patient between 2 and 15 years old who had a stem cell transplant for acute lymphoblastic leukemia, so the T cells may come from the graft donor.

The CDR3 loop reads CASSLWTGAYEQYF. The CDR3 DNA reads as TGCGCCAGCAGCTTGTGGACAGGGGCCTACGAGCAGTACTTC. The genes are TRBV5-1 and TRBJ2-7; 9 bases align to TRBD1. V dropped 1 base and J dropped 2; count of bases not matched to a gene: 1. The length of the CDR3 is 14 residues. CDR1 and CDR2 (germline): SGHRS, YFSETQ.